The 2 T cell receptor beta chains below come from one sample, sequenced in a study of blood T cell repertoires in COVID-19. This table comes from immunoSEQ multiplex PCR, and its TCRdb copy is limited to in-frame clones, with some not included. Here the sample spans some 120,000 clones, roughly 82% being singletons. Input material: peripheral blood. The receptors were sampled from a human donor in a cohort sampled during active COVID-19.

This clone was observed a single time. This sequence joins TRBV10-3 and TRBJ2-5; tentative D call: TRBD1 (6 bases). Germline V gene data show CDR1 as ENHRY and CDR2 as SYGVKD. The V and J ends lost 5 bases and 3 bases respectively, with 13 bases between them. The CDR3 has 14 residues. CDR3 coding DNA: TGTGCCATCAGTACAGGGTCAGGGGAAGAGACCCAGTACTTC. This sequence encodes CAISTGSGEETQYF.

There are a few counts of this clone. The chain uses TRBV21-1 and TRBJ2-6; no check of the table's D call, TRBD2, against the DNA was made. TRBV21-1 is a known pseudogene. CDR3 length equals 15 residues. CDR3 amino acids: CASSKPGSGANVLTF. As DNA, the CDR3 is TGTGCCAGCAGCAAACCGGGCTCTGGGGCCAACGTCCTGACTTTC.